This T cell receptor beta chain was retrieved from a study of identical twins. Trimming left V 6 bases short and J 7 bases short, with 10 bases between. CDR1 and CDR2 from the germline V gene are MNHEY and SVGAGI. This CDR3 is 11 amino acids long. TCRdb fed the 5' RACE reads into MiXCR, producing one record per CDR3 protein. Of 500,000 or so distinct CDR3 sequences in the sample, 22% were seen once. These data are also associated with another study on T cells expressing NK-cell markers. That report notes: In roughly six donors, dominant CD3+CD56+NKG2C+ clonotypes ranked among the top 10 CD8+ clonotypes.

The source is a woman between 18 and 30 years old in good health. The sequenced material came from CD4+ T cells sorted from blood. The V gene is TRBV6-5, the J gene TRBJ2-7, with no clear D. CDR3 in DNA: TGTGCCAGCAGATCCCCTCAGGAGCAGTACTTC. Its protein is CASRSPQEQYF.